This T cell receptor beta chain was sequenced in a study of shared clonotypes between healthy human individuals. Study-level points and caveats: Among the subsets, naive ones generally showed larger estimated richness than memory ones.

Points on this clone: No antigen is known for it.

Method: immunoSEQ multiplex PCR; TCRdb's copy keeps in-frame clones and lacks some. The sample includes 2.3 million or so clones, approximately 93% of them seen just once. The sequenced sample was naive CD4+ T cells from PBMCs. Documented subset: CD45RA+ positively selected. This TCR came from a man younger than 30 in good health. Some clones in this sample may be carry-over from other donors' samples.

CDR3 loop: CASSFLAGVSYEQYF. Here the CDR3 DNA reads TGCGCCAGCAGCTTTCTAGCGGGAGTTTCTTACGAGCAGTACTTC. This chain connects TRBV5-1 to TRBJ2-7; 10 nucleotides agree with TRBD2. Germline V gene sequence: CDR1 SGHRS, CDR2 YFSETQ. The CDR3 covers 15 residues. Unmatched junction bases numbered 6, after V lost 2 bases and J lost 4 bases.